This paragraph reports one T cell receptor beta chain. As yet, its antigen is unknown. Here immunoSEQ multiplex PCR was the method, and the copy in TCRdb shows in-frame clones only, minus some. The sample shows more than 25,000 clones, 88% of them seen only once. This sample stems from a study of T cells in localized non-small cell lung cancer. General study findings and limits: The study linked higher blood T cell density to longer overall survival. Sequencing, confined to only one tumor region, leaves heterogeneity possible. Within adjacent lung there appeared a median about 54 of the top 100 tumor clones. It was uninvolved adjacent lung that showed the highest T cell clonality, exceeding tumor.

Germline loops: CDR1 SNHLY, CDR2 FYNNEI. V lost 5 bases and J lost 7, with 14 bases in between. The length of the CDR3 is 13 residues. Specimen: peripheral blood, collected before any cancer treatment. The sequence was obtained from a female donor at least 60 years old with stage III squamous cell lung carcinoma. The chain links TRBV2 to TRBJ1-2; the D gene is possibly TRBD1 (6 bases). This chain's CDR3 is CASSPDRSTGYTF. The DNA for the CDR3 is TGTGCCAGCAGTCCCGACAGGTCTACTGGCTACACCTTC.